This TCR beta chain was sequenced during a study of CD8 T cells in ankylosing spondylitis. This CDR3 spans 15 amino acids. Trimming took 5 bases from V and 4 from J, leaving 19 bases between them. Germline V gene data show CDR1 as DFQATT and CDR2 as SNEGSKA (reference sequence). Quantitative 5'-RACE with molecular barcodes was used to make the TCR beta libraries. MiXCR was run by TCRdb on the 5' RACE reads, yielding one entry per CDR3 protein. The data contain fewer than 500,000 distinct CDR3 sequences, around 26% of them singletons. General study results and limits: Matched synovial fluid from ankylosing spondylitis patients was reported to be enriched for disease-linked clones. Ankylosing spondylitis blood appeared to carry a characteristic TCR beta motif of roughly 8 highly homologous variants.

A word on this clonotype: What it binds is unknown.

The V and J genes are TRBV20-1 and TRBJ2-3; D ambiguous. What was sequenced was blood, either unsorted or a sorted T cell fraction (not recorded which). The source is a male donor with ankylosing spondylitis. The chain's CDR3 is CSAYPPSAVSDTQYF. DNA of the CDR3: TGCAGTGCTTACCCACCGAGCGCCGTGTCAGATACGCAGTATTTT.